The text below deals with one T cell receptor (beta chain). Trimming cost V 4 bases and J 0 bases, with 16 bases left between them. CDR3 length equals 16 residues. Germline CDR1 reads SGDLS; CDR2 reads YYNGEE. The data stem from a study of blood T cell repertoires in COVID-19. Study-wide context: PBMCs, B-cell-depleted T cells, or T cells provided the cDNA or gDNA that made up the material.

Individuals aged roughly 18 to 100 years were recruited from approximately 22 US areas. The assay was immunoSEQ multiplex PCR, and TCRdb's table has in-frame clones only and misses some. The sample includes around 280,000 clones, about 90% of them seen just once. The V and J genes are TRBV9 and TRBJ2-5; D might be TRBD2 (6 bases). What was sequenced was PBMCs or T cells enriched from blood (not recorded which). The sequence was obtained from a woman aged 18-30 years with acute COVID-19. In DNA, the CDR3 is TGTGCCAGCAGCCCAACCTTGGGACTGAACCAAGAGACCCAGTACTTC. Residues: CASSPTLGLNQETQYF.